This paragraph reports one T cell receptor (beta chain). Its antigen remains unidentified. The sample originates from a study of blood T cells in healthy people across ages. The study, taken as a whole, reports: CMV status of donors was not determined, possibly confounding expanded clonotype changes.

Aged about 6 to 95, donors were systemically healthy Caucasians from Russia. The CDR3 contains 12 residues. The germline gives CDR1 SGHTA, CDR2 FQGNSA. V was clipped by 5 bases and J by 7 bases, with 12 bases between them. Primers used in a second PCR of about 6 to 12 cycles were a sample-barcoded 5' primer and a J-beta primer mix. TCRdb redid the calling of the 5' RACE reads with MiXCR, one entry per CDR3 protein. The data contain about 730,000 distinct CDR3 sequences, roughly two fifths of them singletons. Sequencing was performed on blood. The V call is TRBV7-2, the J call TRBJ2-7; D ambiguous. The receptor was derived from an older woman in good health. The CDR3 reads CASSPQVHEQYF. CDR3 in DNA: TGTGCCAGCAGCCCGCAGGTCCATGAGCAGTACTTC.